The source of this T cell receptor (beta chain) is a study of PD-1 blockade in classical Hodgkin lymphoma. Repertoires were generated with immunoSEQ multiplex PCR, while TCRdb's copy carries only in-frame clones and drops some. The table lists about 22,000 clones, 89% of them singletons. Regarding time point: newly diagnosed, previously untreated cHL patient sample. Investigators isolated CD4+ T cells from thawed PBMCs through magnetic negative selection. The CDR3 runs 15 residues. The V end was cut by 8 bases, the J end by 3 bases, with 19 bases between. Germline lookup yields CDR1 MNHEY and CDR2 SMNVEV (reference sequence).

Sequencing used CD4+ T cells from blood. This receptor was identified in a human donor with classical Hodgkin lymphoma. The rearrangement links TRBV27 to TRBJ1-1; D gene ambiguous. The CDR3 loop reads CASGNIGKSHTEAFF. The CDR3 DNA sequence: TGTGCCAGCGGAAACATTGGGAAGTCGCACACTGAAGCTTTCTTT.